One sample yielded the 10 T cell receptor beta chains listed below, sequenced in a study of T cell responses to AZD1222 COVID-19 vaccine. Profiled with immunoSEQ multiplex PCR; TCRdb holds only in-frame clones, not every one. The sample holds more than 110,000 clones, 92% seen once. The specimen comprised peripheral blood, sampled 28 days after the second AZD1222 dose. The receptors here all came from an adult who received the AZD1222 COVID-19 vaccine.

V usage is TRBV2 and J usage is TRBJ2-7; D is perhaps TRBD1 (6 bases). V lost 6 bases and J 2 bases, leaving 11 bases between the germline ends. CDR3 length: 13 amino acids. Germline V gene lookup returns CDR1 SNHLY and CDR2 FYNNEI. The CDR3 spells CASRTTGAYEQYF. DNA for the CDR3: TGTGCCAGCAGAACGACAGGTGCCTACGAGCAGTACTTC.

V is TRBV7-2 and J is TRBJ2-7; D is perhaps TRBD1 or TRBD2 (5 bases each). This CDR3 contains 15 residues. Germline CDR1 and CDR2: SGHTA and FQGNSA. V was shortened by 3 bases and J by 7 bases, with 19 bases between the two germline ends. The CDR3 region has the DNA TGTGCCAGCAGCTTGTCCCTCGGGGCGGACGGGGAGCAGTACTTC. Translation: CASSLSLGADGEQYF.

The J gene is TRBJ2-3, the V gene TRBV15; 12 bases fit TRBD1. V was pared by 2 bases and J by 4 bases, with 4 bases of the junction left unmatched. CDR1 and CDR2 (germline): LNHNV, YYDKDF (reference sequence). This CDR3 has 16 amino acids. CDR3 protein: CATSRRGTGGADTQYF. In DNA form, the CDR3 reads TGTGCCACCAGCAGAAGAGGGACAGGGGGCGCAGATACGCAGTATTTT.

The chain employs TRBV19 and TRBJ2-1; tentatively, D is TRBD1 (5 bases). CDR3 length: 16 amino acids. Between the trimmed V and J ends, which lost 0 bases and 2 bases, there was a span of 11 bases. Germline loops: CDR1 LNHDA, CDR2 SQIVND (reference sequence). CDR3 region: CASSIDSAGPYNEQFF. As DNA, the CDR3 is TGTGCCAGTAGTATAGATTCGGCAGGGCCCTACAATGAGCAGTTCTTC.

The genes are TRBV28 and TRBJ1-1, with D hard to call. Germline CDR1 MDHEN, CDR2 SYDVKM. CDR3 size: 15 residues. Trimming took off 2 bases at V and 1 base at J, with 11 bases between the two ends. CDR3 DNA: TGTGCCAGCAGTTTAGCCGGGAGACCGAACACTGAAGCTTTCTTT. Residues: CASSLAGRPNTEAFF.

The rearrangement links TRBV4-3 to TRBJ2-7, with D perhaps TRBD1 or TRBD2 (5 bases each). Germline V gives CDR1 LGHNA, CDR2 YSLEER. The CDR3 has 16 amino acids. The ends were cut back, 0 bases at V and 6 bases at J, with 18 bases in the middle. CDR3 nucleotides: TGCGCCAGCAGCCAAGAATTTAGGGGCGGGCCCCGCGAGCAGTACTTC. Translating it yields CASSQEFRGGPREQYF.

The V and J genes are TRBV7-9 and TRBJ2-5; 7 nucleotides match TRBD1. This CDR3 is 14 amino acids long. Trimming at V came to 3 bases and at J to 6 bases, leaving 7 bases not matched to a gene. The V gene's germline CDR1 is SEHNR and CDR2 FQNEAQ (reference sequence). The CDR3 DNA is TGTGCCAGCAGCTTCAGACAGGGTAGGCAGACCCAGTACTTC. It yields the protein CASSFRQGRQTQYF.

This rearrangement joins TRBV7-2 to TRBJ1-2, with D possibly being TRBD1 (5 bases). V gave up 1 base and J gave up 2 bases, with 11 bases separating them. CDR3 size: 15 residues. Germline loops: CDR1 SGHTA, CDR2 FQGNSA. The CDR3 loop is CASSLVDSLNYGYTF. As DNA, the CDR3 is TGTGCCAGCAGCTTAGTTGACAGTCTCAACTATGGCTACACCTTC. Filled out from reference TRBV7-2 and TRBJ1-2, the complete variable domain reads GAGVSQSPSNKVTEKGKDVELRCDPISGHTALYWYRQSLGQGLEFLIYFQGNSAPDKSGLPSDRFSAERTGGSVSTLTIQRTQQEDSAVYLCASSLVDSLNYGYTFGSGTRLTVV.

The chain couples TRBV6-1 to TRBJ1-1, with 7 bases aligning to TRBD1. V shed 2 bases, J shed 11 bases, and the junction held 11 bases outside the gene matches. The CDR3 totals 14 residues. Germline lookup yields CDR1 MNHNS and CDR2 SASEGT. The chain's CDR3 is CASSERRQGVRAFF. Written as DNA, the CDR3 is TGTGCCAGCAGTGAAAGAAGGCAGGGGGTGAGGGCTTTCTTT.

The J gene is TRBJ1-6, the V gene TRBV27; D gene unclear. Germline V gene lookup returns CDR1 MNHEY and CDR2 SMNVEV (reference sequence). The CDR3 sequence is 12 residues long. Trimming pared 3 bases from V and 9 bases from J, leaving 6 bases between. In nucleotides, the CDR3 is TGTGCCAGCAGTTTTTTTGGTTCACCCCTCCACTTT. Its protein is CASSFFGSPLHF.